This TCR beta chain was identified in a study of shared clonotypes between healthy human individuals. Profiling relied on immunoSEQ multiplex PCR, and the TCRdb table lists in-frame clones only, not all of them. The sample includes around 940,000 clones, over 60% of them seen just once. V was cut by 0 bases and J by 10 bases, with 8 bases left in between. Germline V CDR1 and CDR2: SGHRS, YFSETQ. CDR3 size: 12 residues. Sequenced sample: memory CD4+ T cells sorted from blood. Subset here: CD45RA-negative fraction. This sequence originates from a man aged 18 to 29 in good health. V is TRBV5-1 and J is TRBJ2-1; D ambiguous. This CDR3 reads CASSLGLYEQFF. CDR3 bases: TGCGCCAGCAGCTTGGGGCTTTACGAGCAGTTCTTC. Filled out from reference TRBV5-1 and TRBJ2-1, the complete variable domain reads KAGVTQTPRYLIKTRGQQVTLSCSPISGHRSVSWYQQTPGQGLQFLFEYFSETQRNKGNFPGRFSGRQFSNSRSEMNVSTLELGDSALYLCASSLGLYEQFFGPGTRLTVL.